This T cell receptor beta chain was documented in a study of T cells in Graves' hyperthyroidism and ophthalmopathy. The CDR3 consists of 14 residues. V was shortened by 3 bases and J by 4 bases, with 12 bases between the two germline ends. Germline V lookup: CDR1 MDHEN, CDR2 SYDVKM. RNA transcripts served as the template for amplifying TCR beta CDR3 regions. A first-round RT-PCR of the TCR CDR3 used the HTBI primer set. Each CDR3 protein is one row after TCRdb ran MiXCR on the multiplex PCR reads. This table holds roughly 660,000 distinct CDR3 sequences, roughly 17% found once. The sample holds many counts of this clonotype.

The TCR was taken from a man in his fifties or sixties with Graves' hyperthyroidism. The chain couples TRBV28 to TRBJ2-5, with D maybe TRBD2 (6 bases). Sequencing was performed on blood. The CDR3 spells CASSFGGLGETQYF. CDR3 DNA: TGTGCCAGCAGTTTCGGGGGATTGGGAGAGACCCAGTACTTC.